The 7 T cell receptor beta chains below all came from one sample that was sequenced in a study of blood T cell repertoires in COVID-19. Method: immunoSEQ multiplex PCR; TCRdb's copy keeps in-frame clones and lacks some. The data contain about 150,000 clones, roughly 76% of them seen just once; the ten biggest clones take up 7% to 10%. Sample: peripheral blood. The receptors were sampled from a human donor with acute or convalescent COVID-19. The donor label of this sample is uncertain.

The chain has TRBV10-3 and TRBJ2-1; TRBD2 matches at 10 bases. CDR1 is ENHRY, CDR2 SYGVKD, per germline. After removal of 3 bases from V and 2 bases from J, the junction contained 10 bases not matched to a gene. CDR3 length: 18 amino acids. The CDR3, as DNA: TGTGCCATCAGTGATGACAAGGAGCGGGGGGGCCCCTACAATGAGCAGTTCTTC. It codes for CAISDDKERGGPYNEQFF.

The chain employs TRBV29-1 and TRBJ2-7; D gene unclear. CDR3 length: 14 residues. V was cut by 1 base and J by 6 bases, with 16 bases left in between. Germline CDR1 SQVTM, CDR2 ANQGSEA. The CDR3 bases are TGCAGCGTTGAAGGAGCCGGCGACCGGGTCGAGCAGTACTTC. Protein: CSVEGAGDRVEQYF.

The sample holds many counts of this clone. This chain links TRBV12-5 with TRBJ1-2; D not certain. This CDR3 region has 11 residues. From germline, CDR1 is LGHNT and CDR2 FRNRAP. The V gene lost 6 bases and the J gene lost 12 bases, with 14 bases spanning the gap. The CDR3 region is CASGRLKEDTF. In DNA, the CDR3 is TGTGCTAGTGGACGCCTGAAAGAGGACACCTTC.

This chain uses TRBV24-1 with TRBJ1-1; TRBD1 is a possible D gene (6 bases). The V gene's germline CDR1 is KGHDR and CDR2 SFDVKD. This CDR3 is built from 15 residues. Trimming left V 2 bases short and J 1 base short, with 10 bases between. CDR3 bases: TGTGCCACCAGTGATTCTGGGACAACGAACACTGAAGCTTTCTTT. Its protein product is CATSDSGTTNTEAFF.

The genes are TRBV7-9 and TRBJ1-6; D is uncertain. V lost 5 bases and J lost 5, with 7 bases in between. This CDR3 spans 13 amino acids. From germline, CDR1 is SEHNR and CDR2 FQNEAQ (reference sequence). The CDR3 loop is CASSREDNSPLHF. CDR3 in DNA: TGTGCCAGCAGCCGAGAAGATAATTCACCCCTCCACTTT.

The chain employs TRBV6-2 or TRBV6-3 and TRBJ1-5; tentatively, D is TRBD1 (5 bases). This CDR3 has 16 amino acids. Germline CDR1 and CDR2: MNHEY and SVGEGT. V lost 5 bases, J lost 0 bases, and 14 bases lay in between. The CDR3 DNA reads TGTGCCAGCAGTCGTCGGACAAGCCATAGCAATCAGCCCCAGCATTTT. Encoded protein: CASSRRTSHSNQPQHF.

The chain couples TRBV6-5 to TRBJ2-1; the D is unclear. V was shortened by 6 bases and J by 0 bases, with 6 bases between the two germline ends. CDR1 MNHEY and CDR2 SVGAGI come from the germline V gene. There are 13 residues in the CDR3. The CDR3, as DNA: TGTGCCAGCAGCCCCGGCTCCTACAATGAGCAGTTCTTC. Translating it yields CASSPGSYNEQFF.